Below, one T cell receptor (beta chain) is given with its context. In building TCR beta libraries, iRepertoire HTBI primers were used together with Arm-PCR of CDR3 regions. From the multiplex PCR reads, TCRdb called clonotypes with MiXCR, one entry per CDR3 protein. The table includes about 450,000 distinct CDR3 sequences, about a quarter detected once. Germline V CDR1 and CDR2: SNHLY, FYNNEI. This CDR3 has 15 residues. V was clipped by 10 bases and J by 1 base, with 19 bases between them. These data originate in a study of regulatory T cells in long-lasting Graves disease. Noted time point: persistent/refractory GD, antithyroid drugs over 5 years with positive TRAb. The TCR library used RNA extracted from PBMCs.

The chain recombines TRBV2 with TRBJ1-1; D call uncertain. The receptor was isolated from a female donor with Graves disease. The starting material was peripheral blood mononuclear cells (PBMCs), obtained when the disease was refractory, from a patient treated with antithyroid drugs. The CDR3 sequence: CATLKSGRSNTEAFF. CDR3 DNA: TGTGCCACCCTAAAATCGGGCAGGTCGAACACTGAAGCTTTCTTT.